Listed here is a single T cell receptor (beta chain). Its specificity is not known. Per TCR library, approximately 3,800 ng of total RNA was used. Researchers put TCRalpha and TCRbeta cDNA through two nested PCRs lasting 16 and 9 cycles. Using the 5' RACE reads, TCRdb records one entry per CDR3 protein without DNA. Its clone listing holds around 150,000 distinct CDR3 sequences. This sample was included in a study of monozygotic twins with inflammatory bowel disease. Total RNA from whole blood was isolated with no T cell sorting. Points from the study as a whole: Immunosuppressive treatments were not uniform, and this may have added variability to patient repertoires.

The TCR sequence derives from a human donor with ulcerative colitis or Crohn's disease, or a healthy co-twin of an affected twin (not recorded which). Sequenced material: blood.

The CDR3 here is CASSQDGEKLFF. The chain has TRBV4-1 and TRBJ1-4. The CDR3 runs to 12 residues. Germline V gene lookup returns CDR1 MGHRA and CDR2 YSYEKL.